These T cell receptor beta chains were read from a single sample in a study of blood T cell repertoires in COVID-19. Clones were sequenced by immunoSEQ multiplex PCR, and TCRdb holds only the in-frame ones, with some missing. The sample has more than 50,000 clones; around 86% are singletons. Sequencing was done on a sample of peripheral blood. These TCRs come from a human donor in a cohort sampled during active COVID-19. The CDR3 runs from the conserved cysteine through the conserved F or W. The D gene is left open where the match is weak. Clone size is stated in some rows and not others, as once, few, many or a class when expanded.

d_call: .; v_call: TRBV6-5; clone_size: .; j_call: TRBJ1-1; cdr3_nt: TGTGCCAGCAGTTACATGGGGGGGAACACTGAAGCTTTCTTT; cdr3_aa: CASSYMGGNTEAFF
d_call: .; v_call: TRBV4-1; clone_size: .; j_call: TRBJ2-2; cdr3_nt: TGCGCCAGCAGCCAAGATCAACAACCCACCGGGGAGCTGTTTTTT; cdr3_aa: CASSQDQQPTGELFF
d_call: TRBD1; v_call: TRBV5-6; clone_size: .; j_call: TRBJ1-3; cdr3_nt: TGTGCCAGCAGCTCCGGACAGGGGTTATCTGGAAACACCATATATTTT; cdr3_aa: CASSSGQGLSGNTIYF
d_call: .; v_call: TRBV5-5; clone_size: .; j_call: TRBJ1-3; cdr3_nt: TGTGCCAGCAGCTCTAAACTTGGAAACACCATATATTTT; cdr3_aa: CASSSKLGNTIYF
d_call: TRBD1; v_call: TRBV2; clone_size: .; j_call: TRBJ2-4; cdr3_nt: TGTGCCAGCAGAAGATTCCCGACAGGGGGCGGAGCCAAAAACATTCAGTACTTC; cdr3_aa: CASRRFPTGGGAKNIQYF
d_call: TRBD1; v_call: TRBV5-1; clone_size: .; j_call: TRBJ1-4; cdr3_nt: TGCGCCAGCAGCCCGAGGGACAGTGCTAATGAAAAACTGTTTTTT; cdr3_aa: CASSPRDSANEKLFF
d_call: .; v_call: TRBV7-9; clone_size: .; j_call: TRBJ2-2; cdr3_nt: TGTGCCAGCAGCTTTCGGGGGGCGACCGGGGAGCTGTTTTTT; cdr3_aa: CASSFRGATGELFF
d_call: TRBD2; v_call: TRBV2; clone_size: .; j_call: TRBJ2-5; cdr3_nt: TGTGCCAGCAGTCCGGCTCTAGCGGACCAAGAGACCCAGTACTTC; cdr3_aa: CASSPALADQETQYF
d_call: TRBD1; v_call: TRBV3-1/TRBV3-2; clone_size: .; j_call: TRBJ1-1; cdr3_nt: TGTGCCAGCAGCCCAAGACAGGGAATAAGGAACACTGAAGCTTTCTTT; cdr3_aa: CASSPRQGIRNTEAFF
d_call: .; v_call: TRBV29-1; clone_size: .; j_call: TRBJ2-2; cdr3_nt: TGCAGCGTTTTCGACAGCCGCCGGAACACCGGGGAGCTGTTTTTT; cdr3_aa: CSVFDSRRNTGELFF
d_call: .; v_call: TRBV14; clone_size: .; j_call: TRBJ2-1; cdr3_nt: TGTGCCAGCAGCCAATGGGACTCCTCCTACAATGAGCAGTTCTTC; cdr3_aa: CASSQWDSSYNEQFF
d_call: TRBD2; v_call: TRBV5-4; clone_size: .; j_call: TRBJ2-5; cdr3_nt: TGTGCCAGCAGCTTAGGCGGGGGAGTAGGGGAGACCCAGTACTTC; cdr3_aa: CASSLGGGVGETQYF
d_call: TRBD2; v_call: TRBV6-5; clone_size: .; j_call: TRBJ2-2; cdr3_nt: TGTGCCGCTCGACTAGCGGGGGGGCCCACCGGGGAGCTGTTTTTT; cdr3_aa: CAARLAGGPTGELFF
d_call: .; v_call: TRBV24-1; clone_size: .; j_call: TRBJ2-1; cdr3_nt: TGTGCCACCAGTGGCAGGAAGAATGAGCAGTTCTTC; cdr3_aa: CATSGRKNEQFF
d_call: .; v_call: TRBV27; clone_size: .; j_call: TRBJ2-6; cdr3_nt: TGTGCCAGCAGTTTATTATCTGGGGCCAACGTCCTGACTTTC; cdr3_aa: CASSLLSGANVLTF
d_call: .; v_call: TRBV5-1; clone_size: .; j_call: TRBJ2-1; cdr3_nt: TGCGCCAGCAGCTTCGAGTCCCTGAGCAATGAGCAGTTCTTC; cdr3_aa: CASSFESLSNEQFF
d_call: TRBD1; v_call: TRBV19; clone_size: .; j_call: TRBJ2-5; cdr3_nt: TGTGCCAGTAGCCTGACAGGGGGGTCACAGACCCAGTACTTC; cdr3_aa: CASSLTGGSQTQYF
d_call: TRBD1; v_call: TRBV7-2; clone_size: .; j_call: TRBJ2-3; cdr3_nt: TGTGCCAGCAGCTACAAAGGGGACAGGGCTGCCTATACGCAGTATTTT; cdr3_aa: CASSYKGDRAAYTQYF
d_call: TRBD1; v_call: TRBV6-5; clone_size: .; j_call: TRBJ1-1; cdr3_nt: TGTGCCAGCACCGTGCAGGGGGCTGAAGCTTTCTTT; cdr3_aa: CASTVQGAEAFF
d_call: .; v_call: TRBV5-1; clone_size: .; j_call: TRBJ1-1; cdr3_nt: TGCGCCAGCAGGGCGGGGAACACTGAAGCTTTCTTT; cdr3_aa: CASRAGNTEAFF
d_call: TRBD2; v_call: TRBV19; clone_size: .; j_call: TRBJ2-5; cdr3_nt: TGTGCCAGTAGTATTGCTAGCGGGGGGCTTCAGACCCAGTACTTC; cdr3_aa: CASSIASGGLQTQYF
d_call: TRBD1; v_call: TRBV4-1; clone_size: .; j_call: TRBJ1-1; cdr3_nt: TGCGCCAGCAAGAACCCGGGACAGGAGAACACTGAAGCTTTCTTT; cdr3_aa: CASKNPGQENTEAFF
d_call: TRBD1; v_call: TRBV30; clone_size: .; j_call: TRBJ1-1; cdr3_nt: TGTGCCTGGAGTGTAGGACAGGGTAACACTGAAGCTTTCTTT; cdr3_aa: CAWSVGQGNTEAFF
d_call: .; v_call: TRBV29-1; clone_size: once; j_call: TRBJ2-5; cdr3_nt: TGCAGCGTCGGGAACCAAGAGACCCAGTACTTC; cdr3_aa: CSVGNQETQYF
d_call: TRBD1; v_call: TRBV29-1; clone_size: .; j_call: TRBJ1-2; cdr3_nt: TGCAGCGTCTGGGGACAGGGGGTGAGCTATGGCTACACCTTC; cdr3_aa: CSVWGQGVSYGYTF
d_call: .; v_call: TRBV7-2; clone_size: .; j_call: TRBJ2-5; cdr3_nt: TGTGCCAGCAGCCCCCATCTTAAGGGGCCTCAAGAGACCCAGTACTTC; cdr3_aa: CASSPHLKGPQETQYF
d_call: TRBD2; v_call: TRBV10-2; clone_size: .; j_call: TRBJ2-3; cdr3_nt: TGCGCCAGCAGTGAACCGGGACTACGGGATACGCAGTATTTT; cdr3_aa: CASSEPGLRDTQYF
d_call: TRBD2; v_call: TRBV7-9; clone_size: .; j_call: TRBJ2-1; cdr3_nt: TGTGCCAGCAGCTTAGGTAGCGGGGGGCCGGGGGAGCAGTTCTTC; cdr3_aa: CASSLGSGGPGEQFF
d_call: TRBD2; v_call: TRBV5-1; clone_size: .; j_call: TRBJ2-5; cdr3_nt: TGCGCCAGCAGCTCGGGACTAGCGGACCAAGAGACCCAGTACTTC; cdr3_aa: CASSSGLADQETQYF
d_call: .; v_call: TRBV6-5; clone_size: .; j_call: TRBJ1-2; cdr3_nt: TGTGCCAGCAAGTTCCAGGACTACGGCTACACCTTC; cdr3_aa: CASKFQDYGYTF
d_call: .; v_call: TRBV3-1/TRBV3-2; clone_size: .; j_call: TRBJ2-6; cdr3_nt: TGTGCCAGCAGCCGCGACAGCTCTGGGGCCAACGTCCTGACTTTC; cdr3_aa: CASSRDSSGANVLTF
d_call: TRBD1; v_call: TRBV7-9; clone_size: few; j_call: TRBJ1-6; cdr3_nt: TGTGCCAGCAGCGGGGGGTTGGGACAGAGGAATTCACCCCTCCACTTT; cdr3_aa: CASSGGLGQRNSPLHF